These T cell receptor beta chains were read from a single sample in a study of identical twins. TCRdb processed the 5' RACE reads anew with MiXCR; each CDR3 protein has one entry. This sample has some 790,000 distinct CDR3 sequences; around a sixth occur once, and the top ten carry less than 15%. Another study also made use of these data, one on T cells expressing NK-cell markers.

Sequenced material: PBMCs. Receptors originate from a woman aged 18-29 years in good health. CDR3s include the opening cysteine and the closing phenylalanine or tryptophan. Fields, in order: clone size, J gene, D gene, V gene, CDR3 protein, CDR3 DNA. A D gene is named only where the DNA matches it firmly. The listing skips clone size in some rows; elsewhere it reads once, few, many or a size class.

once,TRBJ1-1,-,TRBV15,CATSRNPTEAFF,TGTGCCACCAGCAGAAACCCCACTGAAGCTTTCTTT
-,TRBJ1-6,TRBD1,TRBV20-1,CSASLATGRASPLHF,TGCAGTGCTAGCCTCGCGACAGGGAGAGCTTCACCCCTCCACTTT
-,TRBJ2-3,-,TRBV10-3,CAISESTWTADTQYF,TGTGCCATCAGTGAGTCGACATGGACCGCAGATACGCAGTATTTT
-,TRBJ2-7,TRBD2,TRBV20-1,CSARVGTRSYEQYF,TGCAGTGCGAGGGTGGGGACTAGGAGTTACGAGCAGTACTTC
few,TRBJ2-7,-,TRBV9,CASSVYEGYEQYF,TGTGCCAGCAGCGTATACGAGGGGTACGAGCAGTACTTC
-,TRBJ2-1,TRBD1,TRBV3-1,CASSPIQGGQFF,TGTGCCAGCAGCCCGATACAGGGGGGCCAGTTCTTC
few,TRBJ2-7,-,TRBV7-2,CASSLARSLTGKEQYF,TGTGCCAGCAGCTTAGCGCGGAGCCTAACGGGGAAGGAGCAGTACTTC
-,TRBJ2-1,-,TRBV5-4,CASSDANYNEQFF,TGTGCCAGCAGCGATGCCAACTACAATGAGCAGTTCTTC
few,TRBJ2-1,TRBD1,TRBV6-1,CASTHLGQGANNEQFF,TGTGCCAGCACGCATCTGGGACAGGGGGCGAACAATGAGCAGTTCTTC
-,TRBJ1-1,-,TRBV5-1,CASSLLGTSTEAFF,TGCGCCAGCAGCCTGTTAGGGACAAGCACTGAAGCTTTCTTT
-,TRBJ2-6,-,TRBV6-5,CATVSGADVLTF,TGTGCCACCGTATCTGGGGCCGACGTCCTGACTTTC
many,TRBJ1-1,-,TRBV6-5,CASRVFRNTEAFF,TGTGCCAGCAGAGTTTTCAGGAACACTGAAGCTTTCTTT
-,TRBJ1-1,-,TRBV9,CASSVVTDTEAFF,TGTGCCAGCAGCGTAGTTACGGACACTGAAGCTTTCTTT
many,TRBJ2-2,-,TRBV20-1,CSARDQGTKGTGELFF,TGCAGTGCTAGAGATCAGGGGACAAAGGGAACCGGGGAGCTGTTTTTT
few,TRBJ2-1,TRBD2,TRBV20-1,CSAPASGGVEQFF,TGCAGTGCCCCGGCTAGCGGGGGGGTTGAGCAGTTCTTC
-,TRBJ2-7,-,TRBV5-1,CASSFSEAGTFYEQYF,TGCGCCAGCAGCTTCTCCGAGGCCGGGACCTTCTACGAGCAGTACTTC
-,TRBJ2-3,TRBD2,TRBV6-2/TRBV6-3,CASRETSSDTQYF,TGTGCCAGCCGCGAGACTAGCTCAGATACGCAGTATTTT
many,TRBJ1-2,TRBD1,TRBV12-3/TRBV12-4,CASSPGQVYGYTF,TGTGCCAGCAGTCCTGGACAGGTCTATGGCTACACCTTC
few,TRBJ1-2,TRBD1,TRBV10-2,CASSKTGKREYGYTF,TGCGCCAGCAGTAAGACAGGGAAACGGGAATATGGCTACACCTTC
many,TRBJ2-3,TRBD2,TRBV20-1,CRGSAGVQDTQYF,TGCAGGGGGAGCGCGGGAGTCCAAGATACGCAGTATTTT
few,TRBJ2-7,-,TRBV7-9,CASSSLIGDEQYF,TGTGCCAGCAGCTCACTCATTGGGGACGAGCAGTACTTC
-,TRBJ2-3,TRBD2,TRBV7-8,CASSLEASGREDTQYF,TGTGCCAGCAGCTTAGAGGCTAGCGGGAGGGAAGATACGCAGTATTTT
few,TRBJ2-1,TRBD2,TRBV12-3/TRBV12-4,CASSSPGTSGGYNEQFF,TGTGCCAGCAGTTCGCCCGGGACTAGCGGGGGGTACAATGAGCAGTTCTTC
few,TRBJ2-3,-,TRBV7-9,CASSLPGADTQYF,TGTGCCAGCAGCTTACCTGGTGCAGATACGCAGTATTTT
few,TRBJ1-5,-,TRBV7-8,CASSQKRVGNQPQHF,TGTGCCAGCAGCCAAAAAAGGGTAGGCAATCAGCCCCAGCATTTT
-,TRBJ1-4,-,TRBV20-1,CSARRGVKLFF,TGCAGTGCTAGAAGGGGGGTAAAACTGTTTTTT
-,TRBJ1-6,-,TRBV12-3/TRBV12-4,CASSLGLWGSPLHF,TGTGCCAGCAGTCTGGGGCTTTGGGGTTCACCCCTCCACTTT
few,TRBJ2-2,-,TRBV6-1,CASLTVRAINTGELFF,TGTGCCAGCCTGACCGTCAGGGCAATCAACACCGGGGAGCTGTTTTTT
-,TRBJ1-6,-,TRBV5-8,CASSLRGYSSPLHF,TGTGCCAGCAGCTTGCGTGGATATAGTTCACCCCTCCACTTT
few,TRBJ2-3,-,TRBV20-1,CSADTVTDTQYF,TGCAGTGCTGATACCGTCACAGATACGCAGTATTTT
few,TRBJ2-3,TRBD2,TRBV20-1,CSASTSGISTDTQYF,TGCAGTGCTAGCACTAGCGGGATTAGCACAGATACGCAGTATTTT
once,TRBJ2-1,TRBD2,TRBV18,CASSGAGTSGYNEQFF,TGTGCCAGCTCAGGGGCCGGGACTAGCGGATACAATGAGCAGTTCTTC
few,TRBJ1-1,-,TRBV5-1,CASSFRDTLNTEAFF,TGCGCCAGCAGCTTCCGGGACACCTTGAACACTGAAGCTTTCTTT
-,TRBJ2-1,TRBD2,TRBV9,CASSVEQAGRYNEQFF,TGTGCCAGCAGCGTAGAACAAGCGGGGAGATACAATGAGCAGTTCTTC
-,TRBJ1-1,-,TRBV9,CASSVRENTEAFF,TGTGCCAGCAGCGTACGGGAGAACACTGAAGCTTTCTTT
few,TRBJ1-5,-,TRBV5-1,CASSLEGNTQPQHF,TGCGCCAGCAGCTTAGAGGGAAATACTCAGCCCCAGCATTTT
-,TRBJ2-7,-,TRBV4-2,CASSQDWPSAPYEQYF,TGTGCCAGCAGCCAAGATTGGCCTAGCGCACCCTACGAGCAGTACTTC
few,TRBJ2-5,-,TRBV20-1,CSARAFVGFQETQYF,TGCAGTGCTAGAGCATTCGTCGGTTTCCAAGAGACCCAGTACTTC
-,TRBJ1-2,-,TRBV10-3,CAIRTDKNSNYGYTF,TGTGCCATCAGAACAGACAAAAATTCTAACTATGGCTACACCTTC
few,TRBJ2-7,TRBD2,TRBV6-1,CASTITLAGRVEQYF,TGTGCCAGCACCATTACCTTAGCGGGGAGGGTCGAGCAGTACTTC
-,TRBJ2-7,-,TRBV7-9,CASSRDRYYEQYF,TGTGCCAGCAGCCGGGACCGGTACTACGAGCAGTACTTC
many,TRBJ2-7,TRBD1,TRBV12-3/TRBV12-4,CASRTGGEQYF,TGTGCCTCCAGAACAGGGGGTGAGCAGTACTTC
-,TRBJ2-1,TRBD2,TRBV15,CATSRDYERLAGTNEQFF,TGTGCCACCAGCAGAGATTACGAAAGGCTAGCGGGTACTAATGAGCAGTTCTTC
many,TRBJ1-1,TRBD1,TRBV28,CASRGQGYTEAFF,TGTGCCAGCAGAGGACAGGGATACACTGAAGCTTTCTTT
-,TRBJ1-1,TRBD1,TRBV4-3,CASSHDRGRTEAFF,TGCGCCAGCAGCCATGACAGGGGGCGAACTGAAGCTTTCTTT